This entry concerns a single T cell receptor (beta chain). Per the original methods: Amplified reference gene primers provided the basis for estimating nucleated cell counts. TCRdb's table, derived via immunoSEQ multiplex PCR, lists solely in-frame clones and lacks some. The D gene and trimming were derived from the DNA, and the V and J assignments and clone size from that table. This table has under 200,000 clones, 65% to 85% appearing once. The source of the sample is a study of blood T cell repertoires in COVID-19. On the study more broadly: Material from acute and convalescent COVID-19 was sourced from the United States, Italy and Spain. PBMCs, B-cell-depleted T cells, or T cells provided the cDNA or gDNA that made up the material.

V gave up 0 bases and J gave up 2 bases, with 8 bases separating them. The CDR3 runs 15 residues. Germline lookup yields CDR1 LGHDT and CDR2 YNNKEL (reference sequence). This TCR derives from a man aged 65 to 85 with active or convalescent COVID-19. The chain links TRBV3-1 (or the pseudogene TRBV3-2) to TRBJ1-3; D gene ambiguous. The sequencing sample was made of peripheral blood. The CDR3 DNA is TGTGCCAGCAGCCAAGATTTGTATGCTGGAAACACCATATATTTT. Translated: CASSQDLYAGNTIYF.